These 10 T cell receptor beta chains were sequenced from one sample in a study of shared clonotypes between healthy human individuals. Method: immunoSEQ multiplex PCR; TCRdb's copy keeps in-frame clones and lacks some. The table has hundreds of thousands of clones, around 77% seen once. The sample was PBMCs. These receptors all come from a woman aged 40 to 50 in good health. Some clones in this sample may be carry-over from other donors' samples.

The chain joins TRBV28 to TRBJ1-4; possibly TRBD1 for D (6 bases). CDR1 is MDHEN, CDR2 SYDVKM, per germline. Trimming removed 8 bases at V and 6 bases at J, with 19 bases between. The CDR3 runs to 15 residues. The CDR3 DNA follows: TGTGCCAGCCACGAAGGGGGGGGACTCTATGAAAAACTGTTTTTT. Translation gives CASHEGGGLYEKLFF.

The chain carries TRBV10-3 and TRBJ1-2; D is possibly TRBD1 (5 bases). This CDR3 is built from 12 residues. The V and J ends lost 6 bases and 5 bases respectively, with 10 bases between them. CDR1 is ENHRY and CDR2 is SYGVKD in the germline V gene. CDR3 coding DNA: TGTGCCATCAGCGGAGACAGATATGGCTACACCTTC. Its protein is CAISGDRYGYTF.

The chain employs TRBV2 and TRBJ2-2, with TRBD1 matching over 10 bases. CDR1 and CDR2 from the germline V gene are SNHLY and FYNNEI. Unmatched junction bases numbered 3, after V lost 5 bases and J lost 6 bases. The CDR3 length is 14 residues. CDR3 in DNA: TGTGCCAGCAGTACGGGACAGGGGTCCGGGGAGCTGTTTTTT. This sequence encodes CASSTGQGSGELFF.

This chain links TRBV5-6 with TRBJ2-7; 7 bases match TRBD1. The CDR3 is 15 amino acids. Germline trimming cut 1 base from V and 2 bases from J; bases unmatched to any gene: 6. Per germline, CDR1 SGHDT and CDR2 YYEEEE. CDR3 loop: CASSLPPQGPYEQYF. The CDR3 nucleotides read TGTGCCAGCAGCTTGCCACCACAGGGGCCCTACGAGCAGTACTTC.

The chain joins TRBV6-1 to TRBJ2-3, with 7 bases fitting TRBD1. Per germline, CDR1 MNHNS and CDR2 SASEGT. The CDR3 has 16 amino acids. V shed 1 base, J shed 4 bases, and the junction held 8 bases outside the gene matches. The chain's CDR3 is CASSEVKQGWADTQYF. In DNA form, the CDR3 reads TGTGCCAGCAGTGAAGTCAAACAGGGGTGGGCAGATACGCAGTATTTT.

With respect to this clone: At the DNA level, this CDR3 is encoded by other sequences in the same sample as well. This chain uses TRBV11-3 with TRBJ2-1, with TRBD2 matching over 13 bases. This CDR3 has 15 amino acids. Germline CDR1 is SGHNT and CDR2 is YENEEA. With 5 bases clipped from V and 4 bases from J, the junction kept 2 bases outside the gene matches. The CDR3 loop reads CASSLGLAGYNEQFF. The CDR3, as DNA: TGTGCCAGCAGCCTGGGACTAGCGGGGTACAATGAGCAGTTCTTC.

The sample holds a few counts of this clone. Different DNA sequences within this sample yield the same CDR3. CDR3 DNA sequence: TGTGCCAGCAGCTTTACCTACAGGCCGACAGCCGGGGAGCTGTTTTTT. Its protein is CASSFTYRPTAGELFF. The J gene is TRBJ2-2, the V gene TRBV27, with TRBD1 as a possible D gene (5 bases). Trimming cost V 6 bases and J 6 bases, with 20 bases left between them. Looked up from germline, CDR1 is MNHEY and CDR2 is SMNVEV (reference sequence). The CDR3 is made up of 16 amino acids.

The gene calls are TRBV5-4 and TRBJ2-7; TRBD1 aligns across 8 bases. CDR3 length: 12 residues. J was trimmed by 9 bases and V by 4 bases; bases with no gene match: 6. Germline CDR1 reads SGHNT; CDR2 reads YYREEE (reference sequence). DNA for the CDR3: TGTGCCAGCAGCATACAGGGGGGAGGGCAGTACTTC. This sequence encodes CASSIQGGGQYF.

This sequence joins TRBV6-1 and TRBJ1-1; D remains unclear. The CDR3 spans 13 residues. Germline loops: CDR1 MNHNS, CDR2 SASEGT. V was cut by 6 bases and J by 1 base, with 9 bases left in between. CDR3: CASRESGNTEAFF. The CDR3 DNA is TGTGCCAGCAGGGAATCGGGGAACACTGAAGCTTTCTTT.

The chain is built from TRBV2 and TRBJ1-2; the D gene is possibly TRBD1 (6 bases). V lost 0 bases to trimming and J lost 9 bases, with 20 bases between them. The CDR3 is 16 residues long. Germline CDR1 and CDR2: SNHLY and FYNNEI. CDR3 sequence reads: CASSEAGGMWVVSYTF. The CDR3 DNA is TGTGCCAGCAGTGAAGCAGGGGGTATGTGGGTTGTGAGCTACACCTTC. Combining the CDR3 with reference TRBV2 and TRBJ1-2 gives the whole variable domain EPEVTQTPSHQVTQMGQEVILRCVPISNHLYFYWYRQILGQKVEFLVSFYNNEISEKSEIFDDQFSVERPDGSNFTLKIRSTKLEDSAMYFCASSEAGGMWVVSYTFGSGTRLTVV.